The T cell receptor (beta chain) described here comes from a study of T cells in Graves' hyperthyroidism and ophthalmopathy. This clonotype was detected many times. TCR beta CDR3 region amplification was performed from RNA transcripts. RT-PCR in the first round (using the HTBI primer set) targeted the TCR CDR3. TCRdb re-derived calls from the multiplex PCR reads in MiXCR, one entry per CDR3 protein. Here the sample spans 300,000 to 450,000 distinct CDR3 sequences, approximately 12% being singletons. The sample consisted of blood. This receptor was obtained from a man aged 30 to 45 with Graves' hyperthyroidism that later progressed to Graves' ophthalmopathy.

Here the CDR3 DNA reads TGTGCCAGCACAATACCCCAGGGGAATCAGCCCCAGCATTTT. This sequence encodes CASTIPQGNQPQHF. The V gene is TRBV28, the J gene TRBJ1-5; possible D gene TRBD1, 6 bases. This CDR3 has 14 amino acids. V was clipped by 7 bases and J by 4 bases, with 14 bases between them. Germline V lookup: CDR1 MDHEN, CDR2 SYDVKM.